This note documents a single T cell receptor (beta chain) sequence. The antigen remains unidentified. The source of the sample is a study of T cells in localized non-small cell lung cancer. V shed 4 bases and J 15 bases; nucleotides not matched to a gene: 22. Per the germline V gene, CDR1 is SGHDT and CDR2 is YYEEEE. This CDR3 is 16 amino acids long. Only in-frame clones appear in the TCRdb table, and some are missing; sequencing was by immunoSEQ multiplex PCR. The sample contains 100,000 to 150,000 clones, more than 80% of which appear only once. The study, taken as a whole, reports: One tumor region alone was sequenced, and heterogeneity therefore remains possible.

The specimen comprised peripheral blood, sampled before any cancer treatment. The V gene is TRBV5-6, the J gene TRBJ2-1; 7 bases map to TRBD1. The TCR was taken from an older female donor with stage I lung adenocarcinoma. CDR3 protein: CASSHGQAAPLMRLFF. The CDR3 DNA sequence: TGTGCCAGCAGCCACGGACAGGCCGCACCGCTAATGAGGCTGTTCTTC.